The text below deals with one T cell receptor beta chain. Its antigen is undetermined. An immunoSEQ assay, version v3.0, was performed at survey level. Only in-frame clones appear in the TCRdb table, and some are missing; sequencing was by immunoSEQ multiplex PCR. The sample has 24,000 or so clones; roughly 77% are singletons. This sample stems from a study of long-term antiretroviral therapy in people with HIV. Study in general: The earliest samples came about a decade before the 2015 immediate-ART recommendation.

Study conclusions and caveats: Diversity rose after ART but stayed below transplant donor controls.

Germline lookup yields CDR1 LNHDA and CDR2 SQIVND (reference sequence). Trimming cost V 7 bases and J 5 bases, with 16 bases left between them. CDR3 size: 14 residues. The chain recombines TRBV19 with TRBJ2-3; D is possibly TRBD1 or TRBD2 (6 bases each). The material was unsorted PBMCs, obtained 0.5 years after starting antiretroviral therapy. The origin of this receptor is a woman aged 40 to 50 with HIV. The CDR3, as DNA: TGTGCCAGTAAAGTCGGGGGCAGGAAAGATACGCAGTATTTT. Its protein is CASKVGGRKDTQYF.